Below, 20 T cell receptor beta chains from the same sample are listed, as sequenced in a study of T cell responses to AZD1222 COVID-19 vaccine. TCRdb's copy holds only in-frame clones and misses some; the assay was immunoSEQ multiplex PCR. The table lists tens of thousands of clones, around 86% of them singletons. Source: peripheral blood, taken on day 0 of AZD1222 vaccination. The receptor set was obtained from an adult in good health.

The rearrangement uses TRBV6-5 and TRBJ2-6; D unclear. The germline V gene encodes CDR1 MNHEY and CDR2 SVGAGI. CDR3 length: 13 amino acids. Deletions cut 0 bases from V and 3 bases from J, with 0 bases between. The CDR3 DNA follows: TGTGCCAGCAGTTACTCTGGGGCCAACGTCCTGACTTTC. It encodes CASSYSGANVLTF.

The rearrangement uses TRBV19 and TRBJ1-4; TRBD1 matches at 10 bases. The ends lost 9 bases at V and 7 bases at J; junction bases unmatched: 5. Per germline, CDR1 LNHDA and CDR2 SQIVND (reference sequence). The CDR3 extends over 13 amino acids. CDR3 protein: CASKTGGREKLFF. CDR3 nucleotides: TGTGCCAGCAAGACAGGGGGCCGTGAAAAACTGTTTTTT.

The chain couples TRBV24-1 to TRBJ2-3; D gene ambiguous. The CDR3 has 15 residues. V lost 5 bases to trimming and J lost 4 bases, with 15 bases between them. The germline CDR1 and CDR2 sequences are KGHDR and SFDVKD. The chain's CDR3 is CATSGKVESPDTQYF. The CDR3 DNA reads TGTGCCACCAGTGGTAAGGTTGAATCGCCAGATACGCAGTATTTT.

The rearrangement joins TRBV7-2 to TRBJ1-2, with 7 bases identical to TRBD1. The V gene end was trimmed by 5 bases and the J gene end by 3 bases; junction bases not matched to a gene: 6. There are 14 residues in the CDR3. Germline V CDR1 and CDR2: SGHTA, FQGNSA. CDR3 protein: CASSPSTGDYGYTF. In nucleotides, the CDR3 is TGTGCCAGCAGCCCAAGTACAGGGGACTATGGCTACACCTTC.

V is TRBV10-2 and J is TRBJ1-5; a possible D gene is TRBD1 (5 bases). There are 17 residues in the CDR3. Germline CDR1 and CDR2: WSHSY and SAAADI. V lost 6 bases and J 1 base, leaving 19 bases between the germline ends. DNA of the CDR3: TGCGCCAGCAGCGAGAGGGTGAGGGGAGGGAGCAATCAGCCCCAGCATTTT. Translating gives CASSERVRGGSNQPQHF.

CDR3 region: CSASITSGGVYNEQFF. Written as DNA, the CDR3 is TGCAGTGCTAGTATTACTAGCGGGGGGGTTTACAATGAGCAGTTCTTC. The chain joins TRBV20-1 to TRBJ2-1; 13 nucleotides match TRBD2. Germline values: CDR1 DFQATT, CDR2 SNEGSKA (reference sequence). V lost 3 bases, J lost 4 bases, and 6 bases stayed unmatched. This CDR3 has 16 amino acids.

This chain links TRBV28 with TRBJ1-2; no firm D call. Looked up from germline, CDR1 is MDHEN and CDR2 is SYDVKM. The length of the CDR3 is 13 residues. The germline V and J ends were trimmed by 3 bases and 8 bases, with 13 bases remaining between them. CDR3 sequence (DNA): TGTGCCAGCAGTTTGGGTTCGGAGAAGGGCTACACCTTC. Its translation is CASSLGSEKGYTF.

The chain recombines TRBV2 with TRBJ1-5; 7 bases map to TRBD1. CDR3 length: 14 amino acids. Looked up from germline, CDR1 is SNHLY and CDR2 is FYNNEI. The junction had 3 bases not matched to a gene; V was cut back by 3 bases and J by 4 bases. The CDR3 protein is CASSEEQGNQPQHF. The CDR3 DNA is TGTGCCAGCAGTGAGGAACAGGGGAATCAGCCCCAGCATTTT.

DNA for the CDR3: TGTGCCAGCAGCTCCTATACGCGGGATAGCGGACTCTCCTACGAGCAGTACTTC. Protein: CASSSYTRDSGLSYEQYF. V and J are TRBV11-2 and TRBJ2-7; possible D gene TRBD2, 6 bases. The CDR3 has 18 amino acids. Germline V gene lookup returns CDR1 SGHAT and CDR2 FQNNGV. Trimming left V 4 bases short and J 0 bases short, with 22 bases between.

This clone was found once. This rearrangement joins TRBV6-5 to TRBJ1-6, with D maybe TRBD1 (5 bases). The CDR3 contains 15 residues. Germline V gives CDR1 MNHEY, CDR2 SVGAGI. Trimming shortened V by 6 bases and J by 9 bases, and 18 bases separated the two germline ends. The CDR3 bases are TGTGCCAGCAGGGGGAGGCAGACAGAATCTTCACCCCTCCACTTT. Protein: CASRGRQTESSPLHF.

The CDR3 loop reads CASRSGTSGKGEQYF. For the CDR3, the DNA is TGTGCCAGCAGGTCCGGGACTAGCGGGAAGGGCGAGCAGTACTTC. This chain uses TRBV6-1 with TRBJ2-7; 13 bases are shared with TRBD2. V gave up 6 bases and J gave up 6 bases; unmatched junction bases: 8. There are 15 residues in the CDR3. Germline V gene lookup returns CDR1 MNHNS and CDR2 SASEGT.

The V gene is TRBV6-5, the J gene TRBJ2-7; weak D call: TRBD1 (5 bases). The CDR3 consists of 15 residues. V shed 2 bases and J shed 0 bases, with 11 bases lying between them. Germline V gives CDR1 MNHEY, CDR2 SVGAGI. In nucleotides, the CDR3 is TGTGCCAGCAGTTACGCTCAGGGTAGCTCCTACGAGCAGTACTTC. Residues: CASSYAQGSSYEQYF.

Here the CDR3 reads CASSSRLVGHEQYF. For the CDR3, the DNA is TGTGCCAGCAGTTCACGACTAGTCGGCCACGAGCAGTACTTC. The rearrangement uses TRBV27 and TRBJ2-7, with D perhaps TRBD2 (6 bases). Germline loops: CDR1 MNHEY, CDR2 SMNVEV (reference sequence). The CDR3 consists of 14 residues. Trimming took 4 bases from V and 5 from J, leaving 15 bases between them.

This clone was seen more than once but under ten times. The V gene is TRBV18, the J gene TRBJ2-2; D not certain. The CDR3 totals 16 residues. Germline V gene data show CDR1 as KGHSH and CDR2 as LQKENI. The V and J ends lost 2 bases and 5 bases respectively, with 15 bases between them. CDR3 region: CASSPEWRIRTGELFF. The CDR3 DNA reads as TGTGCCAGCTCACCAGAGTGGAGAATTAGGACCGGGGAGCTGTTTTTT.

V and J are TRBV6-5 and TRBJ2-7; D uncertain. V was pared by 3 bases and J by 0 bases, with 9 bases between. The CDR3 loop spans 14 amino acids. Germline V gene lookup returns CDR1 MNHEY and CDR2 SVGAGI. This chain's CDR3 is CASSYGAYSYEQYF. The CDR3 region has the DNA TGTGCCAGCAGTTATGGAGCGTACTCCTACGAGCAGTACTTC.

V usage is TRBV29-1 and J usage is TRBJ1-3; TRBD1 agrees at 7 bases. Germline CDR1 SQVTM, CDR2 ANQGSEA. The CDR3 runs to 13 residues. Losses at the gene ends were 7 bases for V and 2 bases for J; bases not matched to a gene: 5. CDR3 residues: CSAQGGTGNTIYF. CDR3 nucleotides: TGCAGCGCACAAGGGGGCACTGGAAACACCATATATTTT.

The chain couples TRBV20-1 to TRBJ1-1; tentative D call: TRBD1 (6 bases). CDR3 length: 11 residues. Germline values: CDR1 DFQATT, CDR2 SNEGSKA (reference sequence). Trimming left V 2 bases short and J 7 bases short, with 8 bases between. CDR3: CSARRTDEAFF. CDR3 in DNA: TGCAGTGCTAGAAGGACAGATGAAGCTTTCTTT.

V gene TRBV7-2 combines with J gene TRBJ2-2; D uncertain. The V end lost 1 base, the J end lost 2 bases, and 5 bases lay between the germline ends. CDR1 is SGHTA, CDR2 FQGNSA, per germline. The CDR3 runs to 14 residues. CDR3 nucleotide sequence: TGTGCCAGCAGCTTAGGAATAAACACCGGGGAGCTGTTTTTT. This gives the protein CASSLGINTGELFF.

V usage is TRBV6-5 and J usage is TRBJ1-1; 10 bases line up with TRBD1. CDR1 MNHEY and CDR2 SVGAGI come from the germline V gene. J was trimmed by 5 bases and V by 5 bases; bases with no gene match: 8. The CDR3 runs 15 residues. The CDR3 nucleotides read TGTGCCAGCAGTAGGGGACAGGGGTTGGGAACTGAAGCTTTCTTT. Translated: CASSRGQGLGTEAFF.

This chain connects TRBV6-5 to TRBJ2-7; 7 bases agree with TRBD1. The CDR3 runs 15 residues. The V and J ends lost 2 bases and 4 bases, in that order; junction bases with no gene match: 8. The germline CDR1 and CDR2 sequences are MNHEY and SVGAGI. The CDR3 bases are TGTGCCAGCAGTTACGGCCCGGGACAGAGATACGAGCAGTACTTC. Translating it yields CASSYGPGQRYEQYF.